Listed here is a single T cell receptor (beta chain). Trimming cost V 0 bases and J 5 bases; bases outside gene matches: 5. This CDR3 is built from 14 residues. Looked up from germline, CDR1 is SGDLS and CDR2 is YYNGEE. Anyone with autoimmune disease history or systemic immunosuppression was excluded. This record belongs to a study of OX40 agonist ivuxolimab in advanced cancers. Whole-study context: Each patient was given ivuxolimab into a vein every 2 weeks, at 0.01 to 10 mg/kg.

Sequencing was performed with immunoSEQ multiplex PCR; in TCRdb, only in-frame clones are kept and a portion is missing. The sample has around 70,000 clones, around nine tenths seen once. This clonotype originated in an adult with an advanced solid tumor such as melanoma, head and neck, liver or kidney cancer. The sample consisted of CD4+ or CD8+ T cells sorted from blood, taken in a trial of the OX40 agonist ivuxolimab. V usage is TRBV9 and J usage is TRBJ2-7, with TRBD1 matching 7 bases. As DNA, the CDR3 is TGTGCCAGCAGCGTAGGACAGGGCCGGAACGAGCAGTACTTC. It translates to CASSVGQGRNEQYF.